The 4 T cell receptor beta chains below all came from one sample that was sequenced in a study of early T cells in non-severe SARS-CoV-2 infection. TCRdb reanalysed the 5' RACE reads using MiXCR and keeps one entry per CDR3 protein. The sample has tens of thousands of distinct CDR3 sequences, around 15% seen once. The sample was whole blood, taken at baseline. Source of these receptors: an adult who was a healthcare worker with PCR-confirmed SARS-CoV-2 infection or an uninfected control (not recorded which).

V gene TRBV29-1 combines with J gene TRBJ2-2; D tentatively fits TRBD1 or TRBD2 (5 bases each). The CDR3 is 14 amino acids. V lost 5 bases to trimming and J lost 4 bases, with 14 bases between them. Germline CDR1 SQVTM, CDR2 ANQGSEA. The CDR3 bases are TGCAGCGTTACCGGGGCCGGAACCACCGGGGAGCTGTTTTTT. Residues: CSVTGAGTTGELFF.

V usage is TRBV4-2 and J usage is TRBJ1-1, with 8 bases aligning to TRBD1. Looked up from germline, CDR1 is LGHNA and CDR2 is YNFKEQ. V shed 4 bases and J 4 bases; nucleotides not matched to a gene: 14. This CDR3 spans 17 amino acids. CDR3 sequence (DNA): TGTGCCAGCAGCCCAGGGGGCAGCGCTCTCTCCTTCACTGAAGCTTTCTTT. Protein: CASSPGGSALSFTEAFF.

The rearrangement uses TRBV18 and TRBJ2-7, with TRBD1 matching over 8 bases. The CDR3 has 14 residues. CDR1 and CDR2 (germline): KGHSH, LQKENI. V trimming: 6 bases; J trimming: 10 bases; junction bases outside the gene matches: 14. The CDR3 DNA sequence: TGTGCCAGCTCCTCCAGGGACAGGCGGGCGGAACAGTACTTC. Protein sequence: CASSSRDRRAEQYF.

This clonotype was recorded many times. CDR3 sequence reads: CASSWQGGHEQYF. The CDR3 DNA sequence: TGTGCCAGCAGCTGGCAGGGAGGGCACGAGCAGTACTTC. The chain recombines TRBV7-9 with TRBJ2-7; 7 bases line up with TRBD2. This CDR3 contains 13 residues. Germline trimming cut 4 bases from V and 5 bases from J; bases unmatched to any gene: 5. Germline CDR1 and CDR2: SEHNR and FQNEAQ (reference sequence).